The 28 T cell receptor beta chains in this list originate from one sample, sequenced in a study of CD8 T cells in Susac syndrome. The RNA input was roughly 0.45 to 1 ug, and it was reverse transcribed with random hexamers. From the immunoSEQ multiplex PCR reads, TCRdb called clonotypes with MiXCR, one entry per CDR3 protein. Among 200,000 to 250,000 distinct CDR3 sequences, less than 95% were seen once, and the ten largest hold about 0.14%. The sample was CD4+ T cells from PBMCs. The source is a human donor with Susac syndrome.

V and J are TRBV6-2 or TRBV6-3 and TRBJ1-6; D is undetermined. This CDR3 region has 12 residues. CDR1 is MNHEY and CDR2 is SVGEGT in the germline V gene. Between the trimmed V and J ends, which lost 6 bases and 9 bases, there was a span of 9 bases. The CDR3 DNA reads TGTGCCAGCAGCTACATAGGTTCACCCCTCCACTTT. Protein: CASSYIGSPLHF.

The rearrangement joins TRBV5-1 to TRBJ1-1; 9 positions agree with TRBD1. The CDR3 consists of 16 residues. Germline values: CDR1 SGHRS, CDR2 YFSETQ. Trimming at V came to 0 bases and at J to 4 bases, leaving 7 bases not matched to a gene. The CDR3 loop reads CASSLDRGLEGTEAFF. The DNA for the CDR3 is TGCGCCAGCAGCTTGGACAGGGGGCTTGAGGGCACTGAAGCTTTCTTT.

The V gene is TRBV4-3, the J gene TRBJ1-2; no clear D gene. Looked up from germline, CDR1 is LGHNA and CDR2 is YSLEER. V was shortened by 0 bases and J by 0 bases, with 11 bases between the two germline ends. The CDR3 runs 16 residues. CDR3 in DNA: TGCGCCAGCAGCCAAGACGACGGACCAGCTAACTATGGCTACACCTTC. The encoded protein is CASSQDDGPANYGYTF.

The V and J genes are TRBV6-1 and TRBJ1-2, with 7 positions matching TRBD1. The CDR3 has 13 residues. With 6 bases clipped from V and 4 bases from J, the junction kept 5 bases outside the gene matches. Germline V gene lookup returns CDR1 MNHNS and CDR2 SASEGT. CDR3 DNA sequence: TGTGCCAGCAGACTCGACAGGGCCTATGGCTACACCTTC. Translating it yields CASRLDRAYGYTF.

This chain connects TRBV12-3 or TRBV12-4 to TRBJ1-4, with D tentatively TRBD1 (5 bases). Deletions cut 6 bases from V and 8 bases from J, with 10 bases between. The CDR3 contains 12 residues. CDR3 residues: CASRGEGEKLFF. CDR3 DNA: TGTGCCAGCAGGGGGGAAGGGGAAAAACTGTTTTTT.

The chain uses TRBV7-2 and TRBJ2-7; tentative D call: TRBD1 (6 bases). The germline V gene encodes CDR1 SGHTA and CDR2 FQGNSA. Trimming cost V 7 bases and J 0 bases, with 10 bases left between them. There are 13 residues in the CDR3. Here the CDR3 reads CASKQGSSYEQYF. CDR3 DNA: TGTGCCAGCAAGCAGGGGAGCTCCTACGAGCAGTACTTC. Full variable domain (remainder filled in from reference TRBV7-2 and TRBJ2-7): GAGVSQSPSNKVTEKGKDVELRCDPISGHTALYWYRQSLGQGLEFLIYFQGNSAPDKSGLPSDRFSAERTGGSVSTLTIQRTQQEDSAVYLCASKQGSSYEQYFGPGTRLTVT.

This rearrangement joins TRBV28 to TRBJ1-4; D gene unclear. Looked up from germline, CDR1 is MDHEN and CDR2 is SYDVKM. V lost 4 bases, J lost 6 bases, and 9 bases lay in between. CDR3 length: 13 amino acids. The CDR3 DNA reads TGTGCCAGCAGTTCCGCGCGTGATGAAAAACTGTTTTTT. Encoded protein: CASSSARDEKLFF.

The chain employs TRBV3-1 and TRBJ2-3; 10 nucleotides line up with TRBD2. With 7 bases clipped from V and 3 bases from J, the junction kept 10 bases outside the gene matches. Germline lookup yields CDR1 LGHDT and CDR2 YNNKEL (reference sequence). The CDR3 is 16 amino acids. The CDR3 nucleotides are TGTGCCAGCAAAAGCGGGAGGGGAAGTCAGACAGATACGCAGTATTTT. Translating gives CASKSGRGSQTDTQYF.

This sequence joins TRBV7-9 and TRBJ2-2; unclear D gene. V was trimmed by 11 bases and J by 6 bases, leaving 13 bases between them. CDR3 length equals 12 residues. Germline-derived CDR1 and CDR2 are SEHNR and FQNEAQ (reference sequence). The CDR3 DNA sequence: TGTGCCCGATCACCCATTTCCGGGGAGCTGTTTTTT. This translates into CARSPISGELFF. Full variable domain (rest looked up from reference TRBV7-9 and TRBJ2-2): DTGVSQNPRHKITKRGQNVTFRCDPISEHNRLYWYRQTLGQGPEFLTYFQNEAQLEKSRLLSDRFSAERPKGSFSTLEIQRTEQGDSAMYLCARSPISGELFFGEGSRLTVL.

This clonotype was seen a few times. The chain recombines TRBV12-3 or TRBV12-4 with TRBJ2-7; 9 bases match TRBD2. CDR3 size: 14 residues. The V segment lost 7 bases and the J segment 0 bases; nucleotides outside the gene matches: 4. Here the CDR3 reads CASTSGTNSYEQYF. The CDR3 region has the DNA TGTGCCAGCACTAGCGGGACCAACTCCTACGAGCAGTACTTC.

This clonotype came up a few times. The chain recombines TRBV28 with TRBJ1-6; 9 nucleotides align to TRBD1. CDR1 and CDR2 from the germline V gene are MDHEN and SYDVKM. V was clipped by 3 bases and J by 7 bases; unmatched bases: 4. This CDR3 comprises 15 residues. The CDR3 DNA follows: TGTGCCAGCAGTTTGGGCGACAGGGGGAATTCACCCCTCCACTTT. Residues: CASSLGDRGNSPLHF.

V is TRBV7-3 and J is TRBJ2-5; 7 bases are a match to TRBD2. The length of the CDR3 is 13 residues. Germline trimming cut 5 bases from V and 3 bases from J; bases unmatched to any gene: 3. Germline values: CDR1 SGHTA, CDR2 FQGTGA. CDR3: CASSTSGEETQYF. CDR3 in DNA: TGTGCCAGCAGCACCAGCGGGGAAGAGACCCAGTACTTC.

V is TRBV7-8 and J is TRBJ1-2; D unclear. The CDR3 sequence is 16 residues long. In germline, CDR1 is SGHVS, CDR2 FQNEAQ. V dropped 5 bases and J dropped 8 bases, with 24 bases sitting between them. CDR3 loop: CASSLRVGSPAGGYTF. The CDR3 nucleotides read TGTGCCAGCAGCCTAAGAGTTGGGTCCCCCGCGGGCGGCTACACCTTC.

V is TRBV5-4 and J is TRBJ1-6, with D unresolved. V was trimmed by 6 bases and J by 3 bases, leaving 7 bases between them. Germline V lookup: CDR1 SGHNT, CDR2 YYREEE (reference sequence). The CDR3 contains 13 residues. The CDR3 sequence: CASTADYNSPLHF. CDR3 DNA: TGTGCCAGCACCGCGGACTATAATTCACCCCTCCACTTT.

The chain recombines TRBV28 with TRBJ2-7; no clear D. The CDR3 is 14 amino acids. V lost 5 bases and J lost 1, with 12 bases in between. Per germline, CDR1 MDHEN and CDR2 SYDVKM. The CDR3 DNA follows: TGTGCCAGCAGTCCCGGGCCGTATTCCTACGAGCAGTACTTC. This codes for CASSPGPYSYEQYF.

This clonotype was picked up one time. Here the CDR3 reads CASSRPGGRTEAFF. The CDR3 nucleotides read TGTGCCAGCAGTCGGCCAGGGGGGAGAACTGAAGCTTTCTTT. V is TRBV6-5 and J is TRBJ1-1; 7 bases agree with TRBD1. In germline, CDR1 is MNHEY, CDR2 SVGAGI. The CDR3 is made up of 14 amino acids. With 5 bases clipped from V and 5 bases from J, the junction kept 8 bases outside the gene matches.

The chain carries TRBV6-4 and TRBJ2-2; D unclear. Germline V gene data show CDR1 as MRHNA and CDR2 as SNTAGT. V lost 5 bases to trimming and J lost 3 bases, with 4 bases between them. The CDR3 length is 12 residues. The CDR3: CASSSYTGELFF. For the CDR3, the DNA is TGTGCCAGCAGTTCCTACACCGGGGAGCTGTTTTTT.

This chain connects TRBV19 to TRBJ2-7; a weak D match, TRBD1 (6 bases). The V gene lost 8 bases and the J gene lost 1 base, with 18 bases spanning the gap. Germline V CDR1 and CDR2: LNHDA, SQIVND (reference sequence). The CDR3 is 15 amino acids. CDR3 residues: CASRTGDTGSYEQYF. DNA of the CDR3: TGTGCCAGTCGTACCGGGGACACAGGGTCCTACGAGCAGTACTTC.

The rearrangement uses TRBV11-1 and TRBJ2-7, with TRBD2 identical over 11 bases. The CDR3 consists of 16 residues. Germline lookup yields CDR1 SGHAT and CDR2 FQDESV (reference sequence). V lost 0 bases to trimming and J lost 1 base; unmatched junction nucleotides: 2. The CDR3 here is CASSLAGLAASYEQYF. The DNA for the CDR3 is TGTGCCAGCAGCTTAGCGGGACTAGCGGCATCCTACGAGCAGTACTTC. Full variable domain (remainder filled in from reference TRBV11-1 and TRBJ2-7): EAEVAQSPRYKITEKSQAVAFWCDPISGHATLYWYRQILGQGPELLVQFQDESVVDDSQLPKDRFSAERLKGVDSTLKIQPAELGDSAMYLCASSLAGLAASYEQYFGPGTRLTVT.

This sequence joins TRBV29-1 and TRBJ1-2; D unclear. CDR3 length: 11 residues. V lost 6 bases and J 7 bases, leaving 12 bases between the germline ends. Germline V gene data show CDR1 as SQVTM and CDR2 as ANQGSEA. CDR3 DNA: TGCAGCGTAGTGGGATCACTTGGCTACACCTTC. Amino acids: CSVVGSLGYTF.

As for this clonotype: At one end, the junction sequence differs from germline, possibly due to a read error. The J gene is TRBJ2-1, the V gene TRBV9; 7 nucleotides agree with TRBD2. There are 14 residues in the CDR3. In germline, CDR1 is SGDLS, CDR2 YYNGEE. The CDR3 region is CASSVTLATNEQLF. CDR3 in DNA: TGTGCCAGCAGCGTAACACTAGCGACCAATGAGCAGCTCTTC.

V is TRBV4-3 and J is TRBJ1-4, with 10 bases identical to TRBD1. The V gene end was trimmed by 0 bases and the J gene end by 7 bases; junction bases not matched to a gene: 2. The CDR3 runs to 15 residues. Germline V gene data show CDR1 as LGHNA and CDR2 as YSLEER. CDR3 in amino acids: CASSQDGTGVEKLFF. CDR3 bases: TGCGCCAGCAGCCAAGATGGGACAGGGGTTGAAAAACTGTTTTTT.

The chain combines TRBV6-2 or TRBV6-3 with TRBJ2-2; D is possibly TRBD1 (5 bases). Trimming took off 7 bases at V and 1 base at J, with 10 bases between the two ends. This CDR3 is built from 14 residues. Germline loops: CDR1 MNHEY, CDR2 SVGEGT. The CDR3 region is CASIPDRNTGELFF. The CDR3 region has the DNA TGTGCCAGCATCCCCGACAGGAACACCGGGGAGCTGTTTTTT.

The V and J genes are TRBV7-9 and TRBJ1-5, with D perhaps matching TRBD1 (6 bases). The V and J ends lost 5 bases and 5 bases respectively, with 19 bases between them. There are 16 residues in the CDR3. CDR1 SEHNR and CDR2 FQNEAQ come from the germline V gene (reference sequence). The chain's CDR3 is CASSARQERGDQPQHF. In DNA, the CDR3 is TGTGCCAGCAGCGCACGACAGGAAAGAGGCGATCAGCCCCAGCATTTT.

The V gene is TRBV5-4, the J gene TRBJ2-5, with a weak D call TRBD1 (6 bases). The CDR3 extends over 15 amino acids. From germline, CDR1 is SGHNT and CDR2 YYREEE (reference sequence). V lost 0 bases, J lost 5 bases, and 14 bases lay in between. The CDR3 nucleotides read TGTGCCAGCAGCTTGGGGACAGCCCTTGGGGAGACCCAGTACTTC. Its protein product is CASSLGTALGETQYF. Using reference TRBV5-4 and TRBJ2-5 for the parts outside the CDR3, the full variable domain is ETGVTQSPTHLIKTRGQQVTLRCSSQSGHNTVSWYQQALGQGPQFIFQYYREEENGRGNFPPRFSGLQFPNYSSELNVNALELDDSALYLCASSLGTALGETQYFGPGTRLLVL.

The CDR3 is CASSDSGIFGDTQYF. The CDR3 DNA reads as TGTGCCAGCAGCGATAGCGGGATTTTCGGGGATACGCAGTATTTT. The chain joins TRBV6-2 or TRBV6-3 to TRBJ2-3, with 8 bases aligning to TRBD2. The length of the CDR3 is 15 residues. Germline CDR1 reads MNHEY; CDR2 reads SVGEGT. With V trimmed by 6 bases and J by 6 bases, 11 bases remained unmatched.

The chain couples TRBV4-3 to TRBJ2-6, with 12 nucleotides matching TRBD1. The V segment lost 0 bases and the J segment 3 bases; nucleotides outside the gene matches: 6. CDR1 LGHNA and CDR2 YSLEER come from the germline V gene. This CDR3 contains 19 residues. The CDR3 loop is CASSQDRDRGQYGANVLTF. Here the CDR3 DNA reads TGCGCCAGCAGCCAAGACCGGGACAGGGGGCAGTATGGGGCCAACGTCCTGACTTTC.

The rearrangement uses TRBV6-1 and TRBJ2-7; D tentatively reads TRBD1 or TRBD2 (5 bases each). CDR1 is MNHNS and CDR2 is SASEGT in the germline V gene. Trimming cost V 7 bases and J 2 bases, with 18 bases left between them. CDR3 length equals 15 residues. The DNA of the CDR3 is TGTGCCAGCATAGGGACCGACCAGGGAACCTACGAGCAGTACTTC. Its translation: CASIGTDQGTYEQYF.